This T cell receptor beta chain was captured in a study of CD8 T cells in Susac syndrome (dated by TCRdb to between 2017 and 2020). About the full investigation: The study used repertoire sequencing to test whether antigen drove CD8+ T cell activation and differentiation in Susac syndrome.

RNA was extracted using the RNeasy kit, and about 0.45 to 1 microgram was reverse transcribed with random hexamers. The immunoSEQ multiplex PCR assay, covering 54 Vbeta and 13 Jbeta segments, was used to amplify TCR beta CDR3 regions. PCR amplification bias was corrected by using a synthetic template baseline for primer optimization and computational correction. The original pipeline was this. Only productive sequences were kept, with reads annotated to V, D and J genes according to IMGT and analyzed in immunoSEQ Analyzer. To calculate clonality, Shannon entropy was normalized by log2 of the number of productive unique sequences and then subtracted from one. For each patient and control, public and private clones were evaluated within the 100 most prevalent clones. Clones were defined as Susac-specific if absent from the healthy and MS cohorts, from roughly 1,100 published viral clones and from other ImmuneACCESS disease sequences. TCRdb passed the public sequencing reads through fastp at Q25 and MiXCR, retaining productive beta sequences. Records with the same CDR3 protein are collapsed into one entry carrying the most frequent genes and DNA. The V and J calls were not made by the authors but by TCRdb's processing. In all, the sample holds roughly 200,000 distinct CDR3 sequences, and about 95% of those were seen once. The ten largest clonotypes hold more than 0.1% of the sample.

On this clonotype itself: No cognate antigen has been identified for it. No clone much larger than this one lies a single base away; base qualities are absent.

The investigation overall reported the following: The number of individuals in the TCR sequencing and HLA analysis was recognized as being relatively small.

Reading from cysteine to phenylalanine, the CDR3 counts 15 amino acids. The DNA shown is the 45-base CDR3, in frame from base 1. Taken from the germline V gene (reference sequence), the CDR1 and CDR2 loops are GTSNPN and SVGIG. Between the V and J ends, shortened by 0 bases and 4 bases respectively, the junction contains 15 bases. High-throughput TCR beta sequencing profiled peripheral blood CD8+ and CD4+ T cells from healthy donors, Susac syndrome patients and multiple sclerosis patients. Healthy donors were included as age- and sex-matched controls. Bulk CD8+ and CD4+ T cells were purified magnetically by negative isolation, whereas CD8+ TEMRA cells were enriched by FACS. Blood was collected in EDTA tubes and processed within 24 hours, with PBMCs isolated through density gradient centrifugation. PBMCs destined for TCR sequencing were cryopreserved in liquid nitrogen and later thawed in a 37 °C water bath. A purity of at least 90% was achieved for sorted or isolated CD4+, CD8+ and CD8+ TEMRA cells.

The chain was built from TRBV30 and TRBJ1-2, with TRBD1 as a weak D call on 5 bases. This receptor was taken from a human donor in good health. The sequenced material came from CD4+ T cells from PBMCs. This receptor carries the CDR3 CAWSVLGVSAYGYTF. The nucleotides are TGTGCCTGGAGTGTACTGGGGGTCTCGGCCTATGGCTACACCTTC.